The present T cell receptor (beta chain) was sequenced within a study of blood T cell repertoires in COVID-19. Between the trimmed V and J ends, which lost 5 bases and 1 base, there was a span of 12 bases. Germline V gives CDR1 MNHNY, CDR2 SVGAGI (reference sequence). The CDR3 length is 15 residues. Produced via immunoSEQ multiplex PCR; TCRdb's table is partial and in-frame only. Among about 230,000 clones, approximately 83% were seen once, and the ten largest hold more than 25%. The J gene is TRBJ1-5, the V gene TRBV6-6; D uncertain. This TCR was recovered from a man aged 35 to 55 with acute or convalescent COVID-19. Sequenced material: peripheral blood. The CDR3 DNA follows: TGTGCCAGCAGTCCCACCCCGGGGAGCAATCAGCCCCAGCATTTT. Its translation is CASSPTPGSNQPQHF.